A selection of T cell receptor beta chains follows, all from one sample in a study of blood T cell repertoires in COVID-19. The protocol was immunoSEQ multiplex PCR, while the TCRdb copy is restricted to in-frame clones and leaves out a portion. This sample has 130,000 to 150,000 clones, with over 75% found just once. What was sequenced was peripheral blood. The receptor set was obtained from a woman aged 50 to 65 with acute or convalescent COVID-19. The CDR3 runs from the conserved cysteine through the conserved F or W. D genes are given only for firm matches. The listing skips clone size in some rows; elsewhere it reads once, few, many or a size class.

TRBJ2-3	NA	NA	TRBV6-5	CASSYIRGIASDTQYF	TGTGCCAGCAGTTACATCCGGGGGATAGCGTCCGATACGCAGTATTTT
TRBJ1-6	NA	NA	TRBV28	CASSLNAVSPLHF	TGTGCCAGCAGTCTCAATGCGGTTTCACCCCTCCACTTT
TRBJ1-2	NA	NA	TRBV11-2	CASSSLQGRDGYTF	TGTGCCAGCAGCTCTCTACAGGGTAGGGATGGCTACACCTTC
TRBJ2-7	NA	NA	TRBV6-5	CASGPGHTTYEQYF	TGTGCCAGCGGACCGGGACACACTACGTACGAGCAGTACTTC
TRBJ2-5	TRBD2	NA	TRBV6-5	CASSYQPGGPETQYF	TGTGCCAGCAGTTACCAGCCGGGGGGGCCGGAGACCCAGTACTTC
TRBJ2-5	NA	NA	TRBV7-3	CASSPRWGDQETQYF	TGTGCCAGCAGCCCTAGGTGGGGGGACCAAGAGACCCAGTACTTC
TRBJ1-6	TRBD1	NA	TRBV7-8	CASSLQSGTVHF	TGTGCCAGCAGCCTCCAGTCCGGGACAGTCCACTTT
TRBJ2-7	NA	NA	TRBV29-1	CSVKLQGGDYEQYF	TGCAGCGTTAAGTTGCAGGGCGGGGACTACGAGCAGTACTTC
TRBJ2-7	TRBD2	NA	TRBV7-2	CASSLSTSSSYEQYF	TGTGCCAGCAGCTTATCGACTAGCTCCTCCTACGAGCAGTACTTC
TRBJ2-3	TRBD2	NA	TRBV5-1	CASSLALGVAGDTDTQYF	TGCGCCAGCAGCTTGGCGCTAGGCGTAGCGGGGGACACAGATACGCAGTATTTT
TRBJ2-7	NA	NA	TRBV27	CASSLGPGSFAEQYF	TGTGCCAGCAGTTTAGGTCCCGGGTCGTTCGCCGAGCAGTACTTC
TRBJ2-3	TRBD1	NA	TRBV5-1	CASSSGQGGTDTQYF	TGCGCCAGCAGCTCGGGACAGGGCGGGACAGATACGCAGTATTTT
TRBJ1-6	NA	NA	TRBV19	CASSQNYNSPLHF	TGTGCCAGTAGTCAGAACTATAATTCACCCCTCCACTTT
TRBJ2-1	TRBD1	NA	TRBV5-8	CASSSQGMNEQFF	TGTGCCAGCAGCTCACAGGGGATGAATGAGCAGTTCTTC
TRBJ1-2	TRBD1	NA	TRBV10-3	CASGDSYGYTF	TGTGCCTCAGGGGACAGTTATGGCTACACCTTC
TRBJ2-7	TRBD1	NA	TRBV10-3	CAISDSGQGGEQYF	TGTGCCATCAGTGACTCTGGACAGGGTGGCGAGCAGTACTTC
TRBJ1-1	NA	NA	TRBV27	CASSFDSNLNTEAFF	TGTGCCAGCAGTTTTGACAGCAACCTGAACACTGAAGCTTTCTTT
TRBJ2-2	NA	few	TRBV4-2	CASSHPSPGQLSPYAGELFF	TGTGCCAGCAGCCATCCTTCTCCAGGACAGTTATCCCCCTACGCCGGGGAGCTGTTTTTT
TRBJ1-2	NA	few	TRBV19	CASGGTDLDGYTF	TGTGCCAGTGGCGGGACGGACTTGGATGGCTACACCTTC
TRBJ1-5	NA	NA	TRBV6-2/TRBV6-3	CASSYGDTRGLIQPQHF	TGTGCCAGCAGTTACGGGGACACGAGGGGTTTGATTCAGCCCCAGCATTTT
TRBJ2-5	NA	NA	TRBV11-2	CASSLDRETQYF	TGTGCCAGCAGCTTAGATCGTGAGACCCAGTACTTC
TRBJ2-7	NA	NA	TRBV10-1	CASSEADKPRPGQYF	TGCGCCAGCAGTGAGGCCGACAAGCCCCGGCCCGGCCAGTACTTC
TRBJ1-6	TRBD1	NA	TRBV4-3	CASSQVEGQGTSPLHF	TGCGCCAGCAGCCAAGTTGAGGGACAGGGTACGTCACCCCTCCACTTT
TRBJ1-1	NA	NA	TRBV6-5	CASSYSGTLMNTEAFF	TGTGCCAGCAGTTACTCCGGGACTCTTATGAACACTGAAGCTTTCTTT
TRBJ2-1	TRBD2	NA	TRBV25-1	CASKRDSLNEQFF	TGTGCCAGCAAGCGGGACTCACTGAATGAGCAGTTCTTC
TRBJ2-6	TRBD2	NA	TRBV4-2	CASSQNIAGGSSGANVLTF	TGTGCCAGCAGCCAAAATATAGCGGGGGGTAGCTCTGGGGCCAACGTCCTGACTTTC
TRBJ2-5	NA	NA	TRBV19	CASSRPGLTETQYF	TGTGCCAGTAGTAGACCGGGACTCACAGAGACCCAGTACTTC
TRBJ1-2	TRBD1	NA	TRBV19	CASSMATGMDYGYTF	TGTGCCAGTAGTATGGCGACAGGGATGGACTATGGCTACACCTTC
TRBJ2-5	NA	once	TRBV7-2	CASSWSGQETQYF	TGTGCCAGCAGCTGGTCAGGGCAAGAGACCCAGTACTTC
TRBJ1-6	NA	NA	TRBV3-1/TRBV3-2	CASSQGTETGPLHF	TGTGCCAGCAGCCAAGGGACAGAGACAGGACCCCTCCACTTT
TRBJ2-1	NA	NA	TRBV6-1	CASSEWQRNEQFF	TGTGCCAGCAGTGAATGGCAGAGGAATGAGCAGTTCTTC
TRBJ1-3	TRBD1	once	TRBV27	CASSLYGTGTGSGNTIYF	TGTGCCAGCAGTTTGTACGGGACAGGGACCGGCTCTGGAAACACCATATATTTT
TRBJ1-3	NA	NA	TRBV6-1	CASSDWAPRDTIYF	TGTGCCAGCAGTGATTGGGCCCCGAGGGACACCATATATTTT
TRBJ2-1	TRBD2	few	TRBV2	CASSRTSWQEYNEQFF	TGTGCCAGCAGCCGGACTAGTTGGCAGGAATACAATGAGCAGTTCTTC
TRBJ2-1	TRBD2	NA	TRBV28	CASRFTGRSKYNEQFF	TGTGCCAGCAGGTTTACCGGGAGGTCGAAATACAATGAGCAGTTCTTC
TRBJ2-5	TRBD2	NA	TRBV4-3	CASSPSAGVVQTQYF	TGCGCCAGCAGCCCAAGTGCGGGGGTGGTACAGACCCAGTACTTC
TRBJ2-7	TRBD2	NA	TRBV9	CASSVESGGVNEQYF	TGTGCCAGCAGCGTAGAATCTGGGGGGGTTAACGAGCAGTACTTC
TRBJ1-2	NA	NA	TRBV9	CASSVVIGGNYGYTF	TGTGCCAGCAGCGTAGTTATCGGCGGAAACTATGGCTACACCTTC
TRBJ2-2	TRBD1	NA	TRBV5-6	CASSRWTGDTGELFF	TGTGCCAGCAGCCGATGGACAGGGGACACCGGGGAGCTGTTTTTT
TRBJ2-7	TRBD1	NA	TRBV7-9	CASSLGDREKQYF	TGTGCCAGCAGCTTAGGGGACAGGGAAAAGCAGTACTTC
TRBJ2-3	NA	NA	TRBV28	CASSPHSTPDTQYF	TGTGCCAGCAGTCCCCATTCGACACCCGATACGCAGTATTTT
TRBJ1-1	NA	many	TRBV6-2/TRBV6-3	CASSLLGGFTEAFF	TGTGCCAGCAGCCTCCTCGGGGGATTCACTGAAGCTTTCTTT
TRBJ1-3	TRBD1	NA	TRBV6-5	CASSYSNRGPGNTIYF	TGTGCCAGCAGTTATTCTAACAGGGGGCCCGGAAACACCATATATTTT
TRBJ1-5	NA	NA	TRBV6-4	CASSDLKNSNSNQPQHF	TGTGCCAGCAGTGACTTAAAAAACAGTAATAGCAATCAGCCCCAGCATTTT
TRBJ2-5	TRBD2	NA	TRBV5-6	CASSLAGANLETQYF	TGTGCCAGCAGCTTAGCGGGGGCTAACTTAGAGACCCAGTACTTC
TRBJ2-1	TRBD2	NA	TRBV3-1/TRBV3-2	CASSHARGVGVNEQFF	TGTGCCAGCAGCCATGCACGGGGGGTTGGTGTAAATGAGCAGTTCTTC